A single sample is the source of the 30 T cell receptor beta chains below, sequenced in a study of cytomegalovirus exposure and HLA in healthy donors. The PCR contained 60 Vbeta and 13 Jbeta primers. The table came from immunoSEQ multiplex PCR; TCRdb's copy has only in-frame clones and leaves some out. Of 160,000 or so clones in the sample, approximately 80% were seen once. The material sequenced was PBMCs. Receptors originate from a male donor in good health and CMV-seropositive.

The V and J genes are TRBV21-1 and TRBJ2-5; no check of the table's D call, TRBD2, against the DNA was made. The J call may be incorrect, as the DNA end agrees better with TRBJ2-7. TRBV21-1 is recorded as a pseudogene. The CDR3 is made up of 18 amino acids. The CDR3 reads CASSKARAGRPREVEQYF. Written as DNA, the CDR3 is TGTGCCAGCAGCAAAGCTCGAGCGGGGCGCCCTAGGGAGGTCGAGCAGTACTTC.

The V and J genes are TRBV15 and TRBJ2-1, with 10 nucleotides matching TRBD1. J lost 7 bases, V lost 3 bases, and 6 bases had no gene match. The CDR3 sequence is 15 residues long. The V gene's germline CDR1 is LNHNV and CDR2 YYDKDF (reference sequence). As DNA, the CDR3 is TGTGCCACCAGCAGGTCGACAGGGGGCCAAAATGAGCAGTTCTTC. Translating gives CATSRSTGGQNEQFF. Full variable domain (rest looked up from reference TRBV15 and TRBJ2-1): DAMVIQNPRYQVTQFGKPVTLSCSQTLNHNVMYWYQQKSSQAPKLLFHYYDKDFNNEADTPDNFQSRRPNTSFCFLDIRSPGLGDTAMYLCATSRSTGGQNEQFFGPGTRLTVL.

V gene TRBV28 combines with J gene TRBJ1-2, with 9 bases that match TRBD1. The germline gives CDR1 MDHEN, CDR2 SYDVKM. V lost 6 bases and J lost 0; bases outside the gene matches: 8. The CDR3 consists of 16 residues. The CDR3 bases are TGTGCCAGCAGACAGGGGGCGATCCTCTCTAACTATGGCTACACCTTC. It codes for CASRQGAILSNYGYTF.

This chain joins TRBV6-1 and TRBJ2-2; a possible D gene is TRBD2 (6 bases). The CDR3 spans 15 residues. Germline V gene sequence: CDR1 MNHNS, CDR2 SASEGT. V was cut by 5 bases and J by 0 bases, with 10 bases left in between. The CDR3 loop reads CASSPTRPNTGELFF. The CDR3 DNA reads as TGTGCCAGCAGTCCGACTAGACCGAACACCGGGGAGCTGTTTTTT.

This chain connects TRBV4-1 to TRBJ1-5; TRBD1 matches 7 bases. The CDR3 runs 14 residues. CDR1 and CDR2 (germline): MGHRA, YSYEKL. V shed 1 base, J shed 5 bases, and the junction held 2 bases outside the gene matches. In DNA, the CDR3 is TGCGCCAGCAGCCAAGGACAGGGAGATCAGCCCCAGCATTTT. Translating gives CASSQGQGDQPQHF.

The chain uses TRBV9 and TRBJ2-3; maybe TRBD2 (6 bases). The V and J ends lost 0 bases and 0 bases respectively, with 17 bases between them. CDR1 is SGDLS, CDR2 YYNGEE, per germline. CDR3 length: 18 residues. The CDR3 DNA reads TGTGCCAGCAGCGTAGCTACGGGGGTTCCCACTAGCACAGATACGCAGTATTTT. Its protein is CASSVATGVPTSTDTQYF.

The chain joins TRBV5-1 to TRBJ2-2; 7 bases fit TRBD2. Germline values: CDR1 SGHRS, CDR2 YFSETQ. Trimming removed 6 bases from V and 7 bases from J; junction bases left unmatched: 0. CDR3 size: 11 residues. CDR3 DNA: TGCGCCAGCACGGGGGGCGGGGAGCTGTTTTTT. Amino acids: CASTGGGELFF.

The chain has TRBV5-1 and TRBJ2-7; D possibly corresponds to TRBD2 (5 bases). The CDR3 is 15 residues long. CDR1 and CDR2 (germline): SGHRS, YFSETQ. Between the trimmed V and J ends, which lost 0 bases and 1 base, there was a span of 11 bases. The CDR3, as DNA: TGCGCCAGCAGCTTGGATTCCGGGAAATCCTACGAGCAGTACTTC. Its protein is CASSLDSGKSYEQYF.

The V and J genes are TRBV4-1 and TRBJ2-7, with D perhaps matching TRBD1 (6 bases). The CDR3 sequence is 13 residues long. Germline-derived CDR1 and CDR2 are MGHRA and YSYEKL. Trimming removed 1 base at V and 5 bases at J, with 9 bases between. CDR3 amino acids: CASSQGGLDEQYF. In DNA, the CDR3 is TGCGCCAGCAGCCAAGGGGGGCTTGACGAGCAGTACTTC.

As to this clone: Within the sample, other DNA sequences also encode this same CDR3. V and J are TRBV18 and TRBJ1-5; D may be TRBD1 (5 bases). The CDR3 has 15 residues. Looked up from germline, CDR1 is KGHSH and CDR2 is LQKENI. V was clipped by 3 bases and J by 0 bases, with 9 bases between them. The CDR3 region is CASSPRGGSNQPQHF. The CDR3 coding sequence is TGTGCCAGCTCACCCCGCGGGGGTAGCAATCAGCCCCAGCATTTT.

This sequence joins TRBV6-4 and TRBJ1-1; D unclear. The CDR3 has 14 residues. The germline V gene has CDR1 MRHNA and CDR2 SNTAGT. Trimming removed 6 bases from V and 3 bases from J, with 14 bases in between. The CDR3 nucleotides are TGTGCCAGCAGCCACAGACTATTTTACACTGAAGCTTTCTTT. Translated: CASSHRLFYTEAFF.

This clone was seen only once. V gene TRBV5-5 combines with J gene TRBJ1-4; D might be TRBD1 (6 bases). The germline CDR1 and CDR2 sequences are SGHKS and YYEKEE (reference sequence). V dropped 0 bases and J dropped 4 bases, with 16 bases sitting between them. The CDR3 runs 17 residues. The CDR3 spells CASSLDKGWGLNEKLFF. CDR3 bases: TGTGCCAGCAGCTTGGATAAAGGGTGGGGGCTTAATGAAAAACTGTTTTTT.

This sequence joins TRBV2 and TRBJ1-1, with D possibly being TRBD1 (5 bases). The ends were cut back, 3 bases at V and 4 bases at J, with 9 bases in the middle. Germline V CDR1 and CDR2: SNHLY, FYNNEI. The CDR3 is made up of 13 amino acids. CDR3 sequence (DNA): TGTGCCAGCAGTGAGTCGGGGGGCACTGAAGCTTTCTTT. Protein product: CASSESGGTEAFF.

V usage is TRBV5-1 and J usage is TRBJ2-5, with 10 positions matching TRBD1. Germline CDR1 and CDR2: SGHRS and YFSETQ. The J segment lost 5 bases and the V segment lost 4 bases, leaving 5 bases of the junction unmatched. This CDR3 contains 14 residues. In DNA form, the CDR3 reads TGCGCCAGCAGCCTGGGGGGACAGGGGGAGACCCAGTACTTC. Amino acid sequence: CASSLGGQGETQYF.

The V and J genes are TRBV9 and TRBJ2-1, with 7 bases aligning to TRBD2. CDR1 is SGDLS and CDR2 is YYNGEE in the germline V gene. The CDR3 contains 15 residues. Unmatched junction bases numbered 13, after V lost 6 bases and J lost 7 bases. The DNA of the CDR3 is TGTGCCAGCACCTCCGTTTTGGGGGGGGTGAATGAGCAGTTCTTC. It encodes CASTSVLGGVNEQFF.

Comments on this clone: The same CDR3 can be traced to other DNA sequences in this sample. This chain joins TRBV28 and TRBJ2-3, with D tentatively TRBD1 (5 bases). Between the trimmed V and J ends, which lost 3 bases and 1 base, there was a span of 8 bases. Looked up from germline, CDR1 is MDHEN and CDR2 is SYDVKM. This CDR3 is 14 amino acids long. CDR3: CASSFLQGTDTQYF. CDR3 coding DNA: TGTGCCAGCAGTTTTTTACAGGGCACAGATACGCAGTATTTT.

The V call is TRBV9, the J call TRBJ2-2, with 7 bases identical to TRBD1. The germline gives CDR1 SGDLS, CDR2 YYNGEE. CDR3 length: 16 amino acids. V lost 3 bases, J lost 0 bases, and 5 bases stayed unmatched. The CDR3 protein is CASSGQGSANTGELFF. CDR3 in DNA: TGTGCCAGCAGCGGACAGGGTTCCGCGAACACCGGGGAGCTGTTTTTT.

The rearrangement links TRBV27 to TRBJ2-3; possibly TRBD2 for D (7 bases). V dropped 3 bases and J dropped 6 bases, with 22 bases sitting between them. The length of the CDR3 is 17 residues. Looked up from germline, CDR1 is MNHEY and CDR2 is SMNVEV (reference sequence). DNA of the CDR3: TGTGCCAGCAGTTTTGGGATGGCCGGGGGGCTTAGGGATACGCAGTATTTT. This translates into CASSFGMAGGLRDTQYF.

The chain employs TRBV10-1 and TRBJ2-1; no firm D call. V gave up 0 bases and J gave up 6 bases, with 12 bases separating them. This CDR3 has 15 amino acids. Germline loops: CDR1 WNHNN, CDR2 SYGVQD (reference sequence). The CDR3 is CASSESPEWPNEQFF. The CDR3 bases are TGCGCCAGCAGTGAGTCTCCCGAATGGCCCAATGAGCAGTTCTTC.

This chain connects TRBV9 to TRBJ2-1; 8 bases align to TRBD2. The V gene's germline CDR1 is SGDLS and CDR2 YYNGEE. V lost 0 bases to trimming and J lost 7 bases; unmatched junction nucleotides: 3. There are 14 residues in the CDR3. CDR3 in amino acids: CASSVEGLVNEQFF. CDR3 nucleotide sequence: TGTGCCAGCAGCGTAGAGGGACTAGTAAATGAGCAGTTCTTC. Filled out from reference TRBV9 and TRBJ2-1, the complete variable domain reads DSGVTQTPKHLITATGQRVTLRCSPRSGDLSVYWYQQSLDQGLQFLIQYYNGEERAKGNILERFSAQQFPDLHSELNLSSLELGDSALYFCASSVEGLVNEQFFGPGTRLTVL.

This clone came up once. The rearrangement uses TRBV2 and TRBJ2-3; 13 bases fit TRBD2. J lost 3 bases, V lost 8 bases, and 2 bases had no gene match. The CDR3 contains 14 residues. The germline V gene has CDR1 SNHLY and CDR2 FYNNEI. The CDR3 bases are TGTGCCAGCGGGACTAGCGGGATAACAGATACGCAGTATTTT. It specifies CASGTSGITDTQYF.

This clone was seen a single time. The genes are TRBV5-8 and TRBJ2-1, with unresolved D. V was cut by 2 bases and J by 0 bases, with 6 bases left in between. This CDR3 spans 14 amino acids. Germline V lookup: CDR1 SGHTS, CDR2 YDEGEE. The DNA for the CDR3 is TGTGCCAGCAGCTTACAGAGCTCCTACAATGAGCAGTTCTTC. This encodes CASSLQSSYNEQFF.

The gene calls are TRBV27 and TRBJ1-6; 8 bases match TRBD1. The CDR3 totals 13 residues. Germline V lookup: CDR1 MNHEY, CDR2 SMNVEV (reference sequence). Trimming removed 6 bases from V and 10 bases from J; junction bases left unmatched: 5. In DNA form, the CDR3 reads TGTGCCAGCAGGTCGGACAGGGAATCACCCCTCCACTTT. It codes for CASRSDRESPLHF.

This rearrangement joins TRBV19 to TRBJ2-3; 10 nucleotides agree with TRBD2. V lost 6 bases and J lost 1; bases outside the gene matches: 1. The CDR3 spans 14 residues. The germline CDR1 and CDR2 sequences are LNHDA and SQIVND (reference sequence). CDR3 amino acids: CASSTSGGTDTQYF. CDR3 sequence (DNA): TGTGCCAGTAGCACTAGCGGGGGCACAGATACGCAGTATTTT.

This clone was observed once. The chain joins TRBV27 to TRBJ2-7; the match to TRBD1 covers 9 bases. The CDR3 length is 14 residues. CDR1 MNHEY and CDR2 SMNVEV come from the germline V gene (reference sequence). The trim removed 3 bases at V and 7 bases at J, leaving 7 bases unmatched. CDR3 DNA: TGTGCCAGCAGTTTCATAACACAGGGGGCTGAGCAGTACTTC. It is translated as CASSFITQGAEQYF.

V is TRBV6-1 and J is TRBJ2-7; 10 bases line up with TRBD2. CDR1 is MNHNS, CDR2 SASEGT, per germline. The CDR3 is 15 residues long. Losses at the gene ends were 4 bases for V and 5 bases for J; bases not matched to a gene: 8. CDR3 in DNA: TGTGCCAGCAGTGCCGAGACTAGCGGGTTCCACGAGCAGTACTTC. Its protein product is CASSAETSGFHEQYF.

This clone was detected only once. Other DNA sequences within the sample encode an identical CDR3. The J gene is TRBJ1-2, the V gene TRBV30, with 9 bases lining up with TRBD1. CDR3 length: 15 residues. Trimming at V came to 3 bases and at J to 4 bases, leaving 9 bases not matched to a gene. Germline CDR1 GTSNPN, CDR2 SVGIG (reference sequence). The CDR3 loop reads CAWRVQGAEIYGYTF. CDR3 nucleotide sequence: TGTGCCTGGAGGGTACAGGGGGCAGAGATCTATGGCTACACCTTC. Using reference TRBV30 and TRBJ1-2 for the parts outside the CDR3, the full variable domain is SQTIHQWPATLVQPVGSPLSLECTVEGTSNPNLYWYRQAAGRGLQLLFYSVGIGQISSEVPQNLSASRPQDRQFILSSKKLLLSDSGFYLCAWRVQGAEIYGYTFGSGTRLTVV.

CDR3 region: CSVWTSGSLDEQFF. Written as DNA, the CDR3 is TGCAGCGTTTGGACTAGCGGGAGCTTGGATGAGCAGTTCTTC. This chain uses TRBV29-1 with TRBJ2-1; 13 nucleotides align to TRBD2. The length of the CDR3 is 14 residues. Per the germline V gene, CDR1 is SQVTM and CDR2 is ANQGSEA. The J segment lost 8 bases and the V segment lost 5 bases, leaving 6 bases of the junction unmatched.

The chain is built from TRBV4-1 and TRBJ2-7; D perhaps matches TRBD1 (5 bases). Trimming took off 4 bases at V and 4 bases at J, with 8 bases between the two ends. This CDR3 contains 12 residues. CDR1 and CDR2 from the germline V gene are MGHRA and YSYEKL. The CDR3 DNA reads as TGCGCCAGCAGCCCGACAGATTACGAGCAGTACTTC. Its protein product is CASSPTDYEQYF.

This sequence joins TRBV28 and TRBJ2-2; 15 bases agree with TRBD2. CDR1 is MDHEN and CDR2 is SYDVKM in the germline V gene. CDR3 length: 18 residues. The V gene end was trimmed by 6 bases and the J gene end by 1 base; junction bases not matched to a gene: 6. CDR3: CASRKPGLAGGNTGELFF. The CDR3 DNA reads TGTGCCAGCAGGAAACCGGGACTAGCGGGGGGGAACACCGGGGAGCTGTTTTTT.